The entry below describes one T cell receptor (beta chain). The record originates from a study of blood T cell repertoires in COVID-19. Study background: Sources were T cells, B-cell-depleted T cells, or PBMCs; the material itself was cDNA or gDNA.

Original data processing: Amplifying reference gene primers gave estimates of nucleated cell counts. Clones were sequenced by immunoSEQ multiplex PCR, and TCRdb holds only the in-frame ones, with some missing. V and J calls and clone size follow that table, whereas D and trimming were derived from the DNA. Of about 140,000 clones detected, about four fifths appear once; the ten largest clones hold 7% to 10%. V gave up 4 bases and J gave up 4 bases; unmatched junction bases: 7. Germline assignment: CDR1 SGHRS and CDR2 YFSETQ. CDR3 length: 16 residues. The chain links TRBV5-1 to TRBJ2-6, with 8 bases identical to TRBD1. This clonotype was sampled from a human donor in a cohort sampled during active COVID-19. The specimen was peripheral blood. CDR3 nucleotide sequence: TGCGCCAGCAGCAAGGACAGGGAGGAAGGGGCCAACGTCCTGACTTTC. Protein product: CASSKDREEGANVLTF.